Listed below are T cell receptor beta chains from one sample, sequenced in a study of blood T cells in healthy people across ages. Each CDR3 protein is one row after TCRdb ran MiXCR on the 5' RACE reads. This sample has 1.5 million to 2 million distinct CDR3 sequences, with around half found just once. Material: blood. These receptors were taken from a woman aged 40 to 49 in good health. Both conserved end residues are part of each CDR3. D genes are given only for firm matches. Only part of the rows carry a size: once, few, many, or a class if the clone is expanded.

TRBD1 TRBJ2-3 TRBV9 . TGTGCCAGCAGCGTATCGCCGGGACAGGGGGGAACAGATACGCAGTATTTT CASSVSPGQGGTDTQYF
. TRBJ2-7 TRBV6-5 few TGTGCCAGCAGTGACTCAGTTTCCTACGAGCAGTACTTC CASSDSVSYEQYF
TRBD1 TRBJ2-7 TRBV20-1 . TGCAGTGCTTACCGGGACAGCTCCTACGAGCAGTACTTC CSAYRDSSYEQYF
TRBD2 TRBJ2-3 TRBV20-1 . TGCAGTGCTAGAGATGGACGCGGGGGGACAGATACGCAGTATTTT CSARDGRGGTDTQYF
TRBD1 TRBJ2-5 TRBV3-1 few TGTGCCAGCAGCCAAAACACAGGGGGGCCCTACCGACAAGAGACCCAGTACTTC CASSQNTGGPYRQETQYF
TRBD1 TRBJ2-2 TRBV20-1 once TGCAGTGCTAGAGGACAGGGAGCGAACACCGGGGAGCTGTTTTTT CSARGQGANTGELFF
TRBD1 TRBJ2-5 TRBV5-1 many TGTGCCAGCAGCTATGGGACAGGGGGACAAGAGACCCAGTACTTC CASSYGTGGQETQYF
. TRBJ2-5 TRBV29-1 . TGCAGCGTTGGCCTGGGGGGCCAACTTCCAGAGACCCAGTACTTC CSVGLGGQLPETQYF
TRBD1 TRBJ1-5 TRBV6-1 . TGTGCCAGCAGTGAAGTGACAGGGAGAAATCAGCCCCAGCATTTT CASSEVTGRNQPQHF
TRBD2 TRBJ2-1 TRBV27 few TGTGCCAGCAGTCCACGGGGGGGCCTGAACAATGAGCAGTTCTTC CASSPRGGLNNEQFF
. TRBJ1-2 TRBV7-3 few TGTGCCAGCAGCTCAAGTCCGGACTCCTCTAGGGGCTACACCTTC CASSSSPDSSRGYTF
TRBD2 TRBJ2-1 TRBV12-3/TRBV12-4 few TGTGCCAGCAGTTTTGCGACTAGCGGCAATGAGCAGTTCTTC CASSFATSGNEQFF
TRBD1 TRBJ2-5 TRBV5-1 few TGCGCCAGCAGCTCGGGACAGCATCTACAAGAGACCCAGTACTTC CASSSGQHLQETQYF
TRBD2 TRBJ2-3 TRBV7-2 few TGTGCCAGCAGCTTAGTGACTAGCGGGGGCGCCACATGGTATTTT CASSLVTSGGATWYF
. TRBJ2-1 TRBV5-4 few TGTGCCAGCAGCTCCAGGAAGGTTCTCGACACTGAGCAGTTCTTC CASSSRKVLDTEQFF
TRBD1 TRBJ1-5 TRBV7-9 . TGTGCCAGCAGCGGTACAGGGGGAAGGCAGCCCCAGCATTTT CASSGTGGRQPQHF
. TRBJ2-7 TRBV15 few TGTGCCACCAACCCGGGGCACCAAGGGGTCTACGAGCAGTACTTC CATNPGHQGVYEQYF
. TRBJ2-7 TRBV21-1 . TGTGCCAGCAGCGACCCGACACCGCGGGACGAGCAGTACTTC CASSDPTPRDEQYF
. TRBJ2-5 TRBV7-9 . TGTGCCGGCAGCTTAGATTCTAAAGAGACCCAGTACTTC CAGSLDSKETQYF
. TRBJ1-2 TRBV2 . TGTGCCAGCAGTGATCCGGTGACCTATGGCTACACCTTC CASSDPVTYGYTF
. TRBJ1-2 TRBV6-5 . TGTGCCAGCAGTTACTCGCGGGACTCAGGCTATGGCTACACCTTC CASSYSRDSGYGYTF
. TRBJ2-5 TRBV14 few TGTGCCAGCAGCCAAGATTGGACGGGGGGCGAAGAGACCCAGTACTTC CASSQDWTGGEETQYF
. TRBJ2-2 TRBV27 . TGTGCCAGCAGTTTTACCAGGGTAGTAACCGGGGAGCTGTTTTTT CASSFTRVVTGELFF
. TRBJ2-3 TRBV12-3/TRBV12-4 few TGTGCCAGCAGTCCCCAGAACGCCGATACGCAGTATTTT CASSPQNADTQYF
. TRBJ2-1 TRBV12-3/TRBV12-4 . TGTGCCAGCAGTATTAACGGACTCCACTACAATGAGCAGTTCTTC CASSINGLHYNEQFF
. TRBJ2-2 TRBV12-3/TRBV12-4 . TGTGCCAGCAGTTTAAGAGTCGCCAGCGGGGAGCTGTTTTTT CASSLRVASGELFF
TRBD1 TRBJ1-2 TRBV7-2 few TGTGCCAGCAGCCCGCCCTCCGGGACAGACTTCTATGGCTACACCTTC CASSPPSGTDFYGYTF
TRBD1 TRBJ1-5 TRBV9 few TGTGCCAGCAGCGTAGTGGGACAGGGAAGTTATAGCAATCAGCCCCAGCATTTT CASSVVGQGSYSNQPQHF
TRBD2 TRBJ2-1 TRBV20-1 . TGCAGTGCTAGAGCCCCATACCGGGGACTAGGAAAAAACAGCTACAATGAGCAGTTCTTC CSARAPYRGLGKNSYNEQFF
. TRBJ1-4 TRBV11-2 . TGTGCCAGCCTATCGGCGGAAAAACTGTTTTTT CASLSAEKLFF
. TRBJ2-1 TRBV10-1 few TGCGCCAGCAGTGAGTCGGGGAAAAATGAGCAGTTCTTC CASSESGKNEQFF
. TRBJ1-5 TRBV29-1 few TGCAGTGTCACAGTAGGGGGGAATCAGCCCCAGCATTTT CSVTVGGNQPQHF
. TRBJ1-5 TRBV10-3 . TGTGCCATCAGTCTAGGCCCGGGGCAGCCCCAGCATTTT CAISLGPGQPQHF